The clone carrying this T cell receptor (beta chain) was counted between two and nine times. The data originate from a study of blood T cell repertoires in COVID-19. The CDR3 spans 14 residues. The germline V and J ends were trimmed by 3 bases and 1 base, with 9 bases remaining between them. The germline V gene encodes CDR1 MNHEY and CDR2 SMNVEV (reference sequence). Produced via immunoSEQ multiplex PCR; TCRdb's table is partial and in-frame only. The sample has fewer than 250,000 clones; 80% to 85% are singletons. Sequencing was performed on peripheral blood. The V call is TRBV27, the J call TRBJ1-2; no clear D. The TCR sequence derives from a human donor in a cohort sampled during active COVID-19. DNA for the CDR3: TGTGCCAGCAGTTTCGGGGTGCATAACTATGGCTACACCTTC. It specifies CASSFGVHNYGYTF.